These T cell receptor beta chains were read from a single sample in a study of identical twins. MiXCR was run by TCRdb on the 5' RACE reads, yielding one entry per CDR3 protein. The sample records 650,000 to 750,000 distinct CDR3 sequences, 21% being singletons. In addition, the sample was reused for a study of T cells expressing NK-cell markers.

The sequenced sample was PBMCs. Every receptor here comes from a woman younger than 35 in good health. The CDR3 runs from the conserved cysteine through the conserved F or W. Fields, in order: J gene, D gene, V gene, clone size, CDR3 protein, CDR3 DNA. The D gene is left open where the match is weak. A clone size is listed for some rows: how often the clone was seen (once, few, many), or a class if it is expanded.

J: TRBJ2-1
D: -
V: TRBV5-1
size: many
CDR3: CASSFGRSSYNEQFF
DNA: TGCGCCAGCAGCTTTGGACGCAGCTCCTACAATGAGCAGTTCTTC

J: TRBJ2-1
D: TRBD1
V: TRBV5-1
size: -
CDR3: CASSLGDREQFF
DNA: TGCGCCAGCAGCTTGGGGGACAGAGAGCAGTTCTTC

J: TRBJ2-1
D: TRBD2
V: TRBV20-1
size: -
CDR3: CSASGRVSYNEQFF
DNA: TGCAGTGCTAGCGGGAGGGTCTCCTACAATGAGCAGTTCTTC

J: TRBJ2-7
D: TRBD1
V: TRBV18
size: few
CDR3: CASSPLQGEGEQYF
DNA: TGTGCCAGCTCACCATTACAGGGGGAAGGCGAGCAGTACTTC

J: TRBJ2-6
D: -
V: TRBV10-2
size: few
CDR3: CASIGWGYSGANVLTF
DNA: TGCGCCAGCATTGGGTGGGGGTACTCTGGGGCCAACGTCCTGACTTTC

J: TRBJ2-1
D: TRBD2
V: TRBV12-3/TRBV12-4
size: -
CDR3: CASSLPFSWDPRRTSGISEQFF
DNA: TGTGCCAGCAGTTTACCCTTCTCCTGGGACCCTCGACGGACTAGCGGGATAAGTGAGCAGTTCTTC

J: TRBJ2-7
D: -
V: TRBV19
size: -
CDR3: CASSIVLGSSYEQYF
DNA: TGTGCCAGTAGTATAGTCCTGGGGAGCTCCTACGAGCAGTACTTC

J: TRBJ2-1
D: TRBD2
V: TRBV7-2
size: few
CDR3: CASSIGLAGGPNNEQFF
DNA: TGTGCCAGCAGCATAGGACTAGCGGGGGGGCCTAACAATGAGCAGTTCTTC

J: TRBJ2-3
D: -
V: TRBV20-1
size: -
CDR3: CSAPSLDGTDTQYF
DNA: TGCAGTGCTCCCTCCTTAGACGGCACAGATACGCAGTATTTT

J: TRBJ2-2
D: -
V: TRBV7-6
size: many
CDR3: CASRSILAGELFF
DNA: TGTGCCAGCAGATCCATCTTAGCAGGGGAGCTGTTTTTT

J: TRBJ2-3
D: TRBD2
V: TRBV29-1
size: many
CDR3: CSVEASGKEASTDTQYF
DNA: TGCAGCGTTGAGGCTAGCGGGAAGGAAGCGAGCACAGATACGCAGTATTTT

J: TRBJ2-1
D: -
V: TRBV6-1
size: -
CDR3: CASRTEVVVNEQFF
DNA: TGTGCCAGCAGAACCGAAGTCGTAGTCAATGAGCAGTTCTTC

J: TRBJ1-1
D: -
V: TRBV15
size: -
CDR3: CATSRDGTHTEAFF
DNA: TGTGCCACCAGCAGAGATGGGACTCACACTGAAGCTTTCTTT

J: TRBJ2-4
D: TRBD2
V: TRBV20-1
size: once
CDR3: CSARAGGVDIQYF
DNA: TGCAGTGCTAGAGCGGGGGGAGTGGACATTCAGTACTTC

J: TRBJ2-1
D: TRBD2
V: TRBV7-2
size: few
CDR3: CASGLAAPYNEQFF
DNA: TGTGCCAGCGGACTAGCGGCCCCCTACAATGAGCAGTTCTTC

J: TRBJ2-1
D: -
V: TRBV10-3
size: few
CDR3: CAISEGGWWEQFF
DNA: TGTGCCATCAGTGAGGGGGGGTGGTGGGAGCAGTTCTTC

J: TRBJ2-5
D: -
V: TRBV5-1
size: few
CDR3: CASSFRQYQETQYF
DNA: TGCGCCAGCAGCTTCCGACAGTACCAAGAGACCCAGTACTTC

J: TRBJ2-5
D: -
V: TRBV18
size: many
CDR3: CASSPGVRETQYF
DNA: TGTGCCAGCTCACCGGGGGTTCGGGAGACCCAGTACTTC

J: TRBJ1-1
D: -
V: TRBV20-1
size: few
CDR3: CSARRQDLEAFF
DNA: TGCAGTGCTAGGCGACAGGATCTTGAAGCTTTCTTT

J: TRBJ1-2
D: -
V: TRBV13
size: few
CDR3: CASSLRVGNYGYTF
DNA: TGTGCCAGCAGCTTAAGGGTGGGGAACTATGGCTACACCTTC